This T cell receptor (beta chain) is from a study of T cells after yellow fever vaccination. Germline values: CDR1 KGHSH, CDR2 LQKENI. J was trimmed by 6 bases and V by 0 bases; bases with no gene match: 6. There are 16 residues in the CDR3. TCRdb passed the 5' RACE reads through MiXCR, listing each CDR3 protein once. The sample consists of about 300,000 distinct CDR3 sequences, approximately 10% of them appearing once. The sample was CD4+ T cells sorted from PBMCs, taken 5 days after the yellow fever booster vaccination. The rearrangement uses TRBV18 and TRBJ2-2, with TRBD2 matching 8 bases. The sequence came from a man between 18 and 35 years old who received the YFV17D yellow fever vaccine. The CDR3 DNA follows: TGTGCCAGCTCACCACCGACGGGGGGGCCTTCCGGGGAGCTGTTTTTT. Amino acid sequence: CASSPPTGGPSGELFF.